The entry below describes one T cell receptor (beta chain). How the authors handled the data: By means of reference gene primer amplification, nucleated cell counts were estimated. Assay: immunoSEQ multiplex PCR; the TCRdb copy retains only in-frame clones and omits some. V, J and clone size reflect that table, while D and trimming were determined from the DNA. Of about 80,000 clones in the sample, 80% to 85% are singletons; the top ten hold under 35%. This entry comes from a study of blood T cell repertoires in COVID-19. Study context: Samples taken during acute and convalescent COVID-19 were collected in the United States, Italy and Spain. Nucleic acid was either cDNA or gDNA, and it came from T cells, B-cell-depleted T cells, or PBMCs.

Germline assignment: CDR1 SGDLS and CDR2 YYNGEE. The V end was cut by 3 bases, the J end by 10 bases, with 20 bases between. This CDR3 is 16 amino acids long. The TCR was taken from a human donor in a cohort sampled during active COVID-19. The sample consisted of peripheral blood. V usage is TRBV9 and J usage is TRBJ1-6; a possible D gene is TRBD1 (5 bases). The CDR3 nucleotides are TGTGCCAGCAGCGCCCAGGTTGGAGGGGATGGCTCACCCCTCCACTTT. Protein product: CASSAQVGGDGSPLHF.